This TCR beta chain emerged from a study of shared clonotypes between healthy human individuals. The authors loaded roughly 180 ng DNA, 25,000 to 30,000 T cell genomes, into sorted-subset replicate PCRs. The method was immunoSEQ multiplex PCR; TCRdb's version includes in-frame clones alone and lacks a portion of them. The sample lists around 2,000,000 clones, 85% to 95% occurring once. The naive CD8 fraction comprised CD45RO-negative cells positively selected for CCR7 and excluded terminally differentiated effector memory CD45RA+ cells. The CDR3 sequence is 16 residues long. The germline V gene has CDR1 LNHDA and CDR2 SQIVND (reference sequence). The V end lost 2 bases, the J end lost 1 base, and 15 bases lay between the germline ends.

The chain couples TRBV19 to TRBJ2-7, with a tentative D call TRBD1 (6 bases). The sequence was obtained from a man in his late teens or twenties in good health. The sequenced sample consisted of naive CD8+ T cells sorted from blood. The CDR3 loop reads CASSIHPTGPSYEQYF. Written as DNA, the CDR3 is TGTGCCAGTAGTATACACCCGACAGGCCCTTCCTACGAGCAGTACTTC.